These 18 T cell receptor beta chains share one sample of origin, sequenced in a study of T cell responses to AZD1222 COVID-19 vaccine. This table comes from immunoSEQ multiplex PCR, and its TCRdb copy is limited to in-frame clones, with some not included. The profile covers roughly 120,000 clones, with around 85% appearing a single time and roughly 6.2% taken by the ten largest. The starting material was peripheral blood, obtained on day 0 of AZD1222 vaccination. These receptors originate from an adult in good health.

CDR3 coding DNA: TGTGCCAGCAGCTTAGAGCCACAGGGGGCCTACGAGCAGTACTTC. Its protein is CASSLEPQGAYEQYF. The chain has TRBV7-3 and TRBJ2-7, with TRBD1 matching 8 bases. The CDR3 length is 15 residues. With 2 bases clipped from V and 2 bases from J, the junction kept 5 bases outside the gene matches. Germline V lookup: CDR1 SGHTA, CDR2 FQGTGA.

Written as DNA, the CDR3 is TGTGCCTGGAGTGTAGGGGTAGGAGAGAATTCACCCCTCCACTTT. It encodes CAWSVGVGENSPLHF. This chain joins TRBV30 and TRBJ1-6, with a possible D match to TRBD1 (5 bases). Per the germline V gene, CDR1 is GTSNPN and CDR2 is SVGIG (reference sequence). The CDR3 runs to 15 residues. V was pared by 0 bases and J by 7 bases, with 13 bases between.

The chain uses TRBV30 and TRBJ1-5; maybe TRBD1 (5 bases). In germline, CDR1 is GTSNPN, CDR2 SVGIG (reference sequence). Deletions cut 2 bases from V and 7 bases from J, with 24 bases between. The CDR3 runs to 17 residues. The CDR3 protein is CAWSPRGTGSSRQPQHF. CDR3 in DNA: TGTGCCTGGAGTCCGAGGGGAACAGGCTCTTCACGGCAGCCCCAGCATTTT.

The rearrangement uses TRBV9 and TRBJ2-1; 8 bases are a match to TRBD1. J gave up 0 bases and V 2 bases, and 7 bases lay outside the gene matches. This CDR3 has 17 residues. Germline lookup yields CDR1 SGDLS and CDR2 YYNGEE. Here the CDR3 DNA reads TGTGCCAGCAGCGTTACACCAGGGGGCAACTCCTACAATGAGCAGTTCTTC. It yields the protein CASSVTPGGNSYNEQFF.

The chain recombines TRBV30 with TRBJ2-1; tentatively, D is TRBD2 (6 bases). The V gene lost 2 bases and the J gene lost 0 bases, with 14 bases spanning the gap. This CDR3 region has 16 residues. Germline V gene lookup returns CDR1 GTSNPN and CDR2 SVGIG (reference sequence). The CDR3 DNA reads TGTGCCTGGAGTTCCCTTAGCGGCCCCTCCTACAATGAGCAGTTCTTC. Protein sequence: CAWSSLSGPSYNEQFF.

This sequence joins TRBV19 and TRBJ2-7, with a tentative D call TRBD1 (5 bases). Germline V gene data show CDR1 as LNHDA and CDR2 as SQIVND (reference sequence). Trimming shortened V by 6 bases and J by 4 bases, and 19 bases separated the two germline ends. The CDR3 is 15 amino acids. The CDR3 is CASRKGHPTVYEQYF. The CDR3 bases are TGTGCCAGTAGGAAAGGACACCCGACCGTTTACGAGCAGTACTTC.

The genes are TRBV28 and TRBJ1-1, with D possibly TRBD1 on 5 matching bases. With 4 bases removed from V and 1 base from J, the gap between germline ends came to 13 bases. Germline CDR1 reads MDHEN; CDR2 reads SYDVKM. The CDR3 totals 15 residues. In DNA form, the CDR3 reads TGTGCCAGCAGTTCCCACTCCGGGGGGAACACTGAAGCTTTCTTT. Translating it yields CASSSHSGGNTEAFF.

The chain couples TRBV2 to TRBJ1-4; D is perhaps TRBD1 (6 bases). The CDR3 has 15 residues. Trimming stripped 6 bases from V and 8 bases from J, with 19 bases between. The germline gives CDR1 SNHLY, CDR2 FYNNEI. In nucleotides, the CDR3 is TGTGCCAGCAGCTCAATCGGGGGGGCGAGCGAAAAACTGTTTTTT. This sequence encodes CASSSIGGASEKLFF.

The rearrangement links TRBV9 to TRBJ2-4; D might be TRBD1 (6 bases). Trimming took off 7 bases at V and 3 bases at J, with 20 bases between the two ends. This CDR3 is built from 16 residues. CDR1 is SGDLS, CDR2 YYNGEE, per germline. CDR3 protein: CASRYQPGHHKNIQYF. The CDR3 nucleotides read TGTGCCAGCCGTTACCAACCGGGACACCACAAAAACATTCAGTACTTC.

The J gene is TRBJ1-1, the V gene TRBV7-3; 8 bases align to TRBD1. Germline V CDR1 and CDR2: SGHTA, FQGTGA. The CDR3 loop spans 13 amino acids. V dropped 3 bases and J dropped 5; count of bases not matched to a gene: 2. CDR3 in amino acids: CASSLTGVTEAFF. CDR3 in DNA: TGTGCCAGCAGCTTGACAGGGGTAACTGAAGCTTTCTTT.

This clone appeared a single time. This chain uses TRBV28 with TRBJ2-3; 8 bases match TRBD2. V was clipped by 6 bases and J by 3 bases; unmatched bases: 23. This CDR3 is built from 20 residues. CDR1 and CDR2 (germline): MDHEN, SYDVKM. The CDR3 nucleotides read TGTGCCAGCAGCCCTGGGGCGGGCGGGACTAGGATTGTAGGGACAGATACGCAGTATTTT. This codes for CASSPGAGGTRIVGTDTQYF.

This rearrangement joins TRBV5-4 to TRBJ2-1, with 8 positions matching TRBD2. This CDR3 is built from 16 residues. Losses at the gene ends were 4 bases for V and 4 bases for J; bases not matched to a gene: 10. CDR1 is SGHNT, CDR2 YYREEE, per germline (reference sequence). This CDR3 is CASSHGLAGLYNEQFF. In DNA form, the CDR3 reads TGTGCCAGCAGCCACGGATTAGCGGGGCTATACAATGAGCAGTTCTTC.

This clone was recorded a few times. CDR3 DNA: TGTGCCATCAGTGAGTCGCTGGACGTGAGGGGTGGCTACACCTTC. This encodes CAISESLDVRGGYTF. The chain employs TRBV10-3 and TRBJ1-2; tentatively, D is TRBD1 (5 bases). Trimming took off 0 bases at V and 7 bases at J, with 15 bases between the two ends. In germline, CDR1 is ENHRY, CDR2 SYGVKD. The CDR3 sequence is 15 residues long.

The rearrangement joins TRBV2 to TRBJ2-7, with 8 positions matching TRBD1. V lost 6 bases and J lost 1; bases outside the gene matches: 8. The CDR3 runs 15 residues. From germline, CDR1 is SNHLY and CDR2 FYNNEI. In DNA, the CDR3 is TGTGCCAGCAGGAAAGACAGGGGACAGTCCTACGAGCAGTACTTC. As protein: CASRKDRGQSYEQYF.

The chain couples TRBV5-5 to TRBJ1-4; a weak D match, TRBD1 (6 bases). V was shortened by 3 bases and J by 7 bases, with 19 bases between the two germline ends. Germline values: CDR1 SGHKS, CDR2 YYEKEE (reference sequence). This CDR3 spans 16 amino acids. The CDR3: CASSSPPGPRGEKLFF. The CDR3, as DNA: TGTGCCAGCAGCTCACCTCCGGGACCCAGGGGTGAAAAACTGTTTTTT.

The chain is built from TRBV4-2 and TRBJ2-7; D unclear. V lost 1 base to trimming and J lost 2 bases, with 6 bases between them. The germline gives CDR1 LGHNA, CDR2 YNFKEQ. The CDR3 extends over 13 amino acids. The CDR3 sequence: CASSQGRAYEQYF. CDR3 sequence (DNA): TGTGCCAGCAGCCAAGGACGGGCCTACGAGCAGTACTTC.

This clone has ten or more counts. The genes are TRBV6-4 and TRBJ2-3, with D perhaps TRBD2 (6 bases). CDR3 length: 14 amino acids. Germline CDR1 is MRHNA and CDR2 is SNTAGT. V lost 4 bases and J lost 1, with 9 bases in between. The CDR3 spells CASSATGGTDTQYF. DNA of the CDR3: TGTGCCAGCAGTGCCACGGGAGGCACAGATACGCAGTATTTT.

The V gene is TRBV11-3, the J gene TRBJ2-3; the match to TRBD2 covers 11 bases. The CDR3 consists of 16 residues. Per germline, CDR1 SGHNT and CDR2 YENEEA. The V gene end was trimmed by 1 base and the J gene end by 6 bases; junction bases not matched to a gene: 6. The CDR3 region is CASSLGVAGGADTQYF. The CDR3 nucleotides are TGTGCCAGCAGCTTAGGGGTAGCGGGGGGGGCGGATACGCAGTATTTT.